This is a list of T cell receptor beta chains from one sample in a study of cytomegalovirus exposure and HLA in healthy donors. The data were produced by immunoSEQ multiplex PCR, yet TCRdb's version contains in-frame clones alone and is incomplete. The sample holds about 170,000 clones; over 75% are singletons and the top ten take 2% to 2.5%. The sequenced sample consisted of PBMCs. The receptors were gathered from a male donor in good health and CMV-seronegative. Each CDR3 is given with its conserved first and last residue. Fields, in order: clone size, J gene, D gene, V gene, CDR3 DNA, CDR3 protein. D genes are given only for firm matches. Clone size is shown for a subset of rows, as once, few, many or a class of expanded clone.

clone size: .
J gene: TRBJ2-7
D gene: .
V gene: TRBV9
CDR3 DNA: TGTGCCAGCAGCGCAGACAGATCGTATGCCTACGAGCAGTACTTC
CDR3 protein: CASSADRSYAYEQYF

clone size: .
J gene: TRBJ2-7
D gene: .
V gene: TRBV2
CDR3 DNA: TGTGCCAGCAGCGGGGACACCTTCTCCTCCTACGAGCAGTACTTC
CDR3 protein: CASSGDTFSSYEQYF

clone size: .
J gene: TRBJ1-1
D gene: TRBD1
V gene: TRBV19
CDR3 DNA: TGTGCCAGTAGTGAGACAGGGGGCACTGAAGCTTTCTTT
CDR3 protein: CASSETGGTEAFF

clone size: once
J gene: TRBJ2-5
D gene: .
V gene: TRBV19
CDR3 DNA: TGTGCCAGTAGTGTCACGGGGGTAGGAGAGACCCAGTACTTC
CDR3 protein: CASSVTGVGETQYF

clone size: .
J gene: TRBJ1-2
D gene: TRBD1
V gene: TRBV7-6
CDR3 DNA: TGTGCCAGCAGCCTAAGACAGGGTGAGGATTATGGCTACACCTTC
CDR3 protein: CASSLRQGEDYGYTF

clone size: .
J gene: TRBJ2-7
D gene: .
V gene: TRBV7-2
CDR3 DNA: TGTGCCAGCAGCTTATACTACGAGCAGTACTTC
CDR3 protein: CASSLYYEQYF

clone size: once
J gene: TRBJ1-1
D gene: TRBD1
V gene: TRBV7-9
CDR3 DNA: TGTGCCAGCAGCGCCCAAAACAGGGGGAGTACTGAAGCTTTCTTT
CDR3 protein: CASSAQNRGSTEAFF

clone size: .
J gene: TRBJ2-3
D gene: .
V gene: TRBV5-6
CDR3 DNA: TGTGCCAGCAGATACGGGGCCGGGAGAAGCACAGATACGCAGTATTTT
CDR3 protein: CASRYGAGRSTDTQYF

clone size: .
J gene: TRBJ2-5
D gene: TRBD2
V gene: TRBV5-6
CDR3 DNA: TGTGCCAGCAGCTCGAAGCGGGGCGGAGGGGAGCAGTACTTC
CDR3 protein: CASSSKRGGGEQYF

clone size: .
J gene: TRBJ1-4
D gene: TRBD1
V gene: TRBV2
CDR3 DNA: TGTGCCAGCAGTGATCGGGGACAGGGGTCTGAAAAACTGTTTTTT
CDR3 protein: CASSDRGQGSEKLFF

clone size: .
J gene: TRBJ2-3
D gene: TRBD1
V gene: TRBV29-1
CDR3 DNA: TGCAGCGTTTGGGGGGCAGGGGGCGCCTTAGATACGCAGTATTTT
CDR3 protein: CSVWGAGGALDTQYF

clone size: once
J gene: TRBJ2-5
D gene: .
V gene: TRBV19
CDR3 DNA: TGTGCCAGTAGTGGAAGGAGGGGAGAGACCCAGTACTTC
CDR3 protein: CASSGRRGETQYF

clone size: .
J gene: TRBJ1-5
D gene: .
V gene: TRBV6-4
CDR3 DNA: TGTGCCGGCAGTGAACAGGGTCGAGATCAGCCCCAGCATTTT
CDR3 protein: CAGSEQGRDQPQHF

clone size: .
J gene: TRBJ1-2
D gene: .
V gene: TRBV9
CDR3 DNA: TGTGCCAGCAGCGCCCCTTTCAGTGGTGGCTACACCTTC
CDR3 protein: CASSAPFSGGYTF

clone size: .
J gene: TRBJ1-6
D gene: .
V gene: TRBV18
CDR3 DNA: TGTGCCAGCTCACCCCCTACACGGCAGGCCCTCCACTTT
CDR3 protein: CASSPPTRQALHF

clone size: .
J gene: TRBJ2-7
D gene: TRBD1
V gene: TRBV11-2
CDR3 DNA: TGTGCCAGCAGCTTAGTAGCGACAGGGGGCAACGACGAGCAGTACTTC
CDR3 protein: CASSLVATGGNDEQYF

clone size: .
J gene: TRBJ1-5
D gene: .
V gene: TRBV5-6
CDR3 DNA: TGTGCCAGCAGCTTGTCAGGGCAGGGGAATCAGCCCCAGCATTTT
CDR3 protein: CASSLSGQGNQPQHF

clone size: .
J gene: TRBJ1-1
D gene: TRBD1
V gene: TRBV5-1
CDR3 DNA: TGCGCCAGCAGCCCCGGACAGGGGATTTATTCCGAAGCTTTCTTT
CDR3 protein: CASSPGQGIYSEAFF

clone size: once
J gene: TRBJ1-2
D gene: .
V gene: TRBV6-1
CDR3 DNA: TGTGCCAGCAGAGAAGGAACCAAAGCAAGAAACTATGGCTACACCTTC
CDR3 protein: CASREGTKARNYGYTF

clone size: .
J gene: TRBJ2-3
D gene: .
V gene: TRBV6-5
CDR3 DNA: TGTGCCAGCAGTTACTCGGCGGGACAGCTCTTAGATACGCAGTATTTT
CDR3 protein: CASSYSAGQLLDTQYF

clone size: .
J gene: TRBJ2-3
D gene: TRBD2
V gene: TRBV19
CDR3 DNA: TGTGCCAGTAAGATACTAGCGGGGGGGCAAGATACGCAGTATTTT
CDR3 protein: CASKILAGGQDTQYF

clone size: few
J gene: TRBJ1-5
D gene: .
V gene: TRBV2
CDR3 DNA: TGTGCCAGCAAGTTTCAGAACAATCAGCCCCAGCATTTT
CDR3 protein: CASKFQNNQPQHF

clone size: once
J gene: TRBJ2-2
D gene: TRBD1
V gene: TRBV5-4
CDR3 DNA: TGTGCCAGCAGCGTCGTAGGCCCAGGGGGTGGGACCGGGGAGCTGTTTTTT
CDR3 protein: CASSVVGPGGGTGELFF

clone size: .
J gene: TRBJ1-1
D gene: TRBD1
V gene: TRBV5-4
CDR3 DNA: TGTGCCAGCAGCTTTGGGACAGGGGGCACTGAAGCTTTCTTT
CDR3 protein: CASSFGTGGTEAFF

clone size: .
J gene: TRBJ2-3
D gene: .
V gene: TRBV7-9
CDR3 DNA: TGTGCCAGCAGCTCCCGACACCGACCAGATACGCAGTATTTT
CDR3 protein: CASSSRHRPDTQYF

clone size: .
J gene: TRBJ2-7
D gene: .
V gene: TRBV9
CDR3 DNA: TGTGCCAGCAGCGTAGCGTCAGGTGTCGGCTACGAGCAGTACTTC
CDR3 protein: CASSVASGVGYEQYF

clone size: .
J gene: TRBJ2-5
D gene: .
V gene: TRBV7-8
CDR3 DNA: TGTGCCAGCAGCTTAGGGGCCGCCAATACCCAAGAGACCCAGTACTTC
CDR3 protein: CASSLGAANTQETQYF

clone size: .
J gene: TRBJ2-1
D gene: .
V gene: TRBV7-9
CDR3 DNA: TGTGCCAGCAGCTCCTTCGGGGGTACGAACTACAATGAGCAGTTCTTC
CDR3 protein: CASSSFGGTNYNEQFF

clone size: .
J gene: TRBJ2-5
D gene: .
V gene: TRBV5-1
CDR3 DNA: TGCGCCAGCAGCTTGGGCGGCAGTACGGGGCAAGAGACCCAGTACTTC
CDR3 protein: CASSLGGSTGQETQYF

clone size: .
J gene: TRBJ2-3
D gene: TRBD1
V gene: TRBV29-1
CDR3 DNA: TGCAGCGTTGTAGGTGACAGGGGAACAGATACGCAGTATTTT
CDR3 protein: CSVVGDRGTDTQYF

clone size: .
J gene: TRBJ2-3
D gene: TRBD2
V gene: TRBV6-1
CDR3 DNA: TGTGCCAGCTCCCTAGTAGCGGGGGGAGAAGATACGCAGTATTTT
CDR3 protein: CASSLVAGGEDTQYF

clone size: .
J gene: TRBJ1-1
D gene: TRBD1
V gene: TRBV4-1
CDR3 DNA: TGCGCCAGCAGCCAAGTCATGACAGGGGGCCGACACACTGAAGCTTTCTTT
CDR3 protein: CASSQVMTGGRHTEAFF

clone size: .
J gene: TRBJ1-6
D gene: .
V gene: TRBV2
CDR3 DNA: TGTGCCACAGGGGCCGAGGGGTCACCCCTCCACTTT
CDR3 protein: CATGAEGSPLHF

clone size: .
J gene: TRBJ1-1
D gene: .
V gene: TRBV6-5
CDR3 DNA: TGTGCCAGCAGTACCCGGGACATCGGCACTGAAGCTTTCTTT
CDR3 protein: CASSTRDIGTEAFF

clone size: .
J gene: TRBJ2-2
D gene: .
V gene: TRBV11-2
CDR3 DNA: TGTGCCAGCAGAACAGGGTATAATACCGGGGAGCTGTTTTTT
CDR3 protein: CASRTGYNTGELFF

clone size: .
J gene: TRBJ2-6
D gene: TRBD1
V gene: TRBV5-1
CDR3 DNA: TGCGCCAGCAGCGTTCAGGGGGCGCAAGGGGCCAACGTCCTGACTTTC
CDR3 protein: CASSVQGAQGANVLTF

clone size: .
J gene: TRBJ2-3
D gene: .
V gene: TRBV7-8
CDR3 DNA: TGTGCCAGCAGCTTAGAGTGGGCAGGGAGCACAGATACGCAGTATTTT
CDR3 protein: CASSLEWAGSTDTQYF

clone size: few
J gene: TRBJ2-5
D gene: .
V gene: TRBV11-2
CDR3 DNA: TGTGCCAGCAGCTCAAATCCCGGGGGGCGTGAGACCCAGTACTTC
CDR3 protein: CASSSNPGGRETQYF

clone size: .
J gene: TRBJ1-1
D gene: TRBD1
V gene: TRBV7-8
CDR3 DNA: TGTGCCAGCAGCGGACGGGACAGGTCTGAAGCTTTCTTT
CDR3 protein: CASSGRDRSEAFF

clone size: .
J gene: TRBJ1-5
D gene: .
V gene: TRBV7-2
CDR3 DNA: TGTGCCAGCAGCCCGACAGGCCCTCTCTCCAATCAGCCCCAGCATTTT
CDR3 protein: CASSPTGPLSNQPQHF

clone size: .
J gene: TRBJ1-4
D gene: TRBD1
V gene: TRBV19
CDR3 DNA: TGTGCCAGTAGCGACAGGGCTTATAATGAAAAACTGTTTTTT
CDR3 protein: CASSDRAYNEKLFF

clone size: .
J gene: TRBJ2-7
D gene: .
V gene: TRBV6-5
CDR3 DNA: TGTGCCAGCAGTTCGGCCTACGAGCAGTACTTC
CDR3 protein: CASSSAYEQYF

clone size: .
J gene: TRBJ1-2
D gene: .
V gene: TRBV27
CDR3 DNA: TGTGCCAGCAGCAAGTTGGGAGGGACCTATGGCTACACCTTC
CDR3 protein: CASSKLGGTYGYTF

clone size: .
J gene: TRBJ2-1
D gene: TRBD2
V gene: TRBV10-1
CDR3 DNA: TGCGCCAGCAGTGAGTCGGGACTAGCGGGGGGCTCCTACAATGAGCAGTTCTTC
CDR3 protein: CASSESGLAGGSYNEQFF

clone size: .
J gene: TRBJ1-2
D gene: TRBD1
V gene: TRBV7-6
CDR3 DNA: TGTGCCAGCAGCTTAGAGACAGGGGCGGGAGGCTACACCTTC
CDR3 protein: CASSLETGAGGYTF

clone size: .
J gene: TRBJ2-6
D gene: TRBD1
V gene: TRBV25-1
CDR3 DNA: TGTGCCAGCAGTGAAGAAACAGGGGTTCCCGGGGCCAACGTCCTGACTTTC
CDR3 protein: CASSEETGVPGANVLTF

clone size: .
J gene: TRBJ1-3
D gene: .
V gene: TRBV19
CDR3 DNA: TGTGCCAGTAGTATCTGGGGGCCTGGAAACACCATATATTTT
CDR3 protein: CASSIWGPGNTIYF

clone size: .
J gene: TRBJ1-2
D gene: .
V gene: TRBV9
CDR3 DNA: TGTGCCAGCAGCGTGGGCGTAGAGTATGGCTACACCTTC
CDR3 protein: CASSVGVEYGYTF

clone size: .
J gene: TRBJ1-1
D gene: .
V gene: TRBV18
CDR3 DNA: TGTGCCAGCTCACAGGAGAAAAACACTGAAGCTTTCTTT
CDR3 protein: CASSQEKNTEAFF

clone size: .
J gene: TRBJ1-5
D gene: .
V gene: TRBV10-3
CDR3 DNA: TGTGCCATCAGTGAGTCGAATCTCAGTAATCAGCCCCAGCATTTT
CDR3 protein: CAISESNLSNQPQHF

clone size: .
J gene: TRBJ2-7
D gene: TRBD1
V gene: TRBV9
CDR3 DNA: TGTGCCAGCAGCGTAGAATTAGGGACAGGGGCCCTCGACGAGCAGTACTTC
CDR3 protein: CASSVELGTGALDEQYF

clone size: .
J gene: TRBJ1-5
D gene: TRBD1
V gene: TRBV19
CDR3 DNA: TGTGCCAGTAGTGCAGGGGGACAGGGGGCATATCAGCCCCAGCATTTT
CDR3 protein: CASSAGGQGAYQPQHF

clone size: .
J gene: TRBJ2-1
D gene: TRBD1
V gene: TRBV6-5
CDR3 DNA: TGTGCCAGCTCCCCAGGGGGCGAGCTGGAGCAGTTCTTC
CDR3 protein: CASSPGGELEQFF

clone size: .
J gene: TRBJ1-2
D gene: .
V gene: TRBV7-6
CDR3 DNA: TGTGCCAGCAGCCCGGGACACGGATCATCGGGGGGCTACACCTTC
CDR3 protein: CASSPGHGSSGGYTF

clone size: .
J gene: TRBJ2-7
D gene: TRBD2
V gene: TRBV5-1
CDR3 DNA: TGCGCCAGCAGTCAAAGCGGGGGGGACAGTTACGAGCAGTACTTC
CDR3 protein: CASSQSGGDSYEQYF

clone size: .
J gene: TRBJ2-1
D gene: TRBD1
V gene: TRBV5-1
CDR3 DNA: TGCGCCAGCAGCGTACAGGGGCGTGAGCAGTTCTTC
CDR3 protein: CASSVQGREQFF

clone size: .
J gene: TRBJ2-3
D gene: .
V gene: TRBV5-1
CDR3 DNA: TGCGCCAGCAGCTTGGACCGGTATACGCAGTATTTT
CDR3 protein: CASSLDRYTQYF